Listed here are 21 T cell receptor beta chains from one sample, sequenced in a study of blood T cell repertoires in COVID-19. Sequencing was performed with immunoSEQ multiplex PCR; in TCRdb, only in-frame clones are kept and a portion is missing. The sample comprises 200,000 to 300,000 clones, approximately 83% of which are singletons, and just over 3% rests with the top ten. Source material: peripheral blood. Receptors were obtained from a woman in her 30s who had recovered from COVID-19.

In DNA form, the CDR3 reads TGTGCCAGCAGTGGCCAAATACAGGGTTACGGCTACACCTTC. This translates into CASSGQIQGYGYTF. This chain links TRBV25-1 with TRBJ1-2; possible D gene TRBD1, 6 bases. Germline CDR1 MGHDK, CDR2 SYGVNS. This CDR3 is built from 14 residues. V was cut by 4 bases and J by 8 bases, with 17 bases left in between.

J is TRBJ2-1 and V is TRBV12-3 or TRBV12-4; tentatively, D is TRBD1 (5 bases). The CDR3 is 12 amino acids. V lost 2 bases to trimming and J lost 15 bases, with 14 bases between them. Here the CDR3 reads CASSLTAGRWFF. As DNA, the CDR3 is TGTGCCAGCAGTTTAACGGCAGGGCGTTGGTTCTTC.

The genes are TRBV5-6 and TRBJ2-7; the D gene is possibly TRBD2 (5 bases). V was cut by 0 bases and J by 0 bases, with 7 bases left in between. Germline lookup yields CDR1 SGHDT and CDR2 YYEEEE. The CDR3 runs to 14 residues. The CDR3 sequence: CASSLGGSSYEQYF. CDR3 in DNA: TGTGCCAGCAGCTTGGGAGGGTCCTCCTACGAGCAGTACTTC.

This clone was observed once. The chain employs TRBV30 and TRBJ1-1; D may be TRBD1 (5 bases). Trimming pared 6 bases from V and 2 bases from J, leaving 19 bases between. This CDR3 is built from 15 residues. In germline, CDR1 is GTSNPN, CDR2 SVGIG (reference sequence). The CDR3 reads CACSKWDGRNTEAFF. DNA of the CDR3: TGTGCCTGCTCGAAATGGGACGGGAGAAACACTGAAGCTTTCTTT. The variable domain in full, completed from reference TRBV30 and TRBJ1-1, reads SQTIHQWPATLVQPVGSPLSLECTVEGTSNPNLYWYRQAAGRGLQLLFYSVGIGQISSEVPQNLSASRPQDRQFILSSKKLLLSDSGFYLCACSKWDGRNTEAFFGQGTRLTVV.

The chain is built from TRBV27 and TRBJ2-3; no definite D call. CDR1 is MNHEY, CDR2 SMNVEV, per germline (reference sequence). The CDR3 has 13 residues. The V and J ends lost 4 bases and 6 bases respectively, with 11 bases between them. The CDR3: CASSWAYGDTQYF. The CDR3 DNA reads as TGTGCCAGCAGTTGGGCCTATGGGGATACGCAGTATTTT.

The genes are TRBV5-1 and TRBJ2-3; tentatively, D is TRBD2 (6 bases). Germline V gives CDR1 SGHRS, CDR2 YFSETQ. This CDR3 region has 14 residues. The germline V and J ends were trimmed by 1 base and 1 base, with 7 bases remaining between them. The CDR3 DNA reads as TGCGCCAGCAGCTTGTTAGCGGGCACAGATACGCAGTATTTT. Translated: CASSLLAGTDTQYF.

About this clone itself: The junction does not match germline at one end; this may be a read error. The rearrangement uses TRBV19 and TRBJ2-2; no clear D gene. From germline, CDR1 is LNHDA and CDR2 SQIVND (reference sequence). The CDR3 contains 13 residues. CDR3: CASSSSNTGELFF. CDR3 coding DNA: TGTGCCAGTAGTAGCTCAAACACGGGGGAGCTGTTTTTT.

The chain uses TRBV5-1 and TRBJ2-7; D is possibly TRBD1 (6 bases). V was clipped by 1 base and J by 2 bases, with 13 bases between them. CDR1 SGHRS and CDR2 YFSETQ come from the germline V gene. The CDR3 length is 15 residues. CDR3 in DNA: TGCGCCAGCAGCTTGCGGCAGGGGATAGCCTACGAGCAGTACTTC. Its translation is CASSLRQGIAYEQYF.

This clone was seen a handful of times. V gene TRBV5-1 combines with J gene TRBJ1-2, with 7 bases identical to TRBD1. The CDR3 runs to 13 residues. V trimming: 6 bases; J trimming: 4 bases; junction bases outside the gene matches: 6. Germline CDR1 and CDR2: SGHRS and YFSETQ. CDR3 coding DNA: TGCGCCAGCACCCTAGCAGGGGGCTATGGCTACACCTTC. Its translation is CASTLAGGYGYTF.

The CDR3 DNA reads TGTGCCAGTAGTGGGGGACAAGGGATTTATGGCTACACCTTC. Translation gives CASSGGQGIYGYTF. The V gene is TRBV19, the J gene TRBJ1-2; the D gene is possibly TRBD1 (6 bases). From germline, CDR1 is LNHDA and CDR2 SQIVND (reference sequence). CDR3 size: 14 residues. The ends were cut back, 5 bases at V and 5 bases at J, with 15 bases in the middle.

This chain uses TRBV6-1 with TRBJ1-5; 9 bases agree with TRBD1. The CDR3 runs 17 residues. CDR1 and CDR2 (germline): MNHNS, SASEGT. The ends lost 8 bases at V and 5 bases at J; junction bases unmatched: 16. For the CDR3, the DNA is TGTGCCAGCCGCGAAGCTGTCGGGACAGGGCATCATCAGCCCCAGCATTTT. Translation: CASREAVGTGHHQPQHF.

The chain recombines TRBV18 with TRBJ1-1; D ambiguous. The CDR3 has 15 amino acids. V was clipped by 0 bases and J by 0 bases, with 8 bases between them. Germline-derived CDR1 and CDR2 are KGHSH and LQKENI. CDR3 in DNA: TGTGCCAGCTCACCACCGAGGGCGATGAACACTGAAGCTTTCTTT. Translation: CASSPPRAMNTEAFF. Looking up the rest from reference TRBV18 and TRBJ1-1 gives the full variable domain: NAGVMQNPRHLVRRRGQEARLRCSPMKGHSHVYWYRQLPEEGLKFMVYLQKENIIDESGMPKERFSAEFPKEGPSILRIQQVVRGDSAAYFCASSPPRAMNTEAFFGQGTRLTVV.

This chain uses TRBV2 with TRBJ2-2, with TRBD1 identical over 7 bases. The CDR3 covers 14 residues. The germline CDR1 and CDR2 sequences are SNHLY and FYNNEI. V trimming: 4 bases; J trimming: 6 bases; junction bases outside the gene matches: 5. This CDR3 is CASSGDREAGELFF. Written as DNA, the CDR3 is TGTGCCAGCAGTGGAGACAGGGAAGCCGGGGAGCTGTTTTTT.

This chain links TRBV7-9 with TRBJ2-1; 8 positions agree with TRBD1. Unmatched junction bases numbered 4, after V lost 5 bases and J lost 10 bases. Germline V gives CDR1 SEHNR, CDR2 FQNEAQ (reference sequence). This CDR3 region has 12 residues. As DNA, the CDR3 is TGTGCCAGCAGCCCCAACAGGGGGGAGCAGTTCTTC. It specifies CASSPNRGEQFF.

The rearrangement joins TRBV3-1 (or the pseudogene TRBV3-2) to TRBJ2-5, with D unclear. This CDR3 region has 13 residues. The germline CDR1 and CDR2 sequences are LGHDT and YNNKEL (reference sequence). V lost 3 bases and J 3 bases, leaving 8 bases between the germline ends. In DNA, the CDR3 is TGTGCCAGCAGCCAGACCCAGGAAGAGACCCAGTACTTC. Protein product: CASSQTQEETQYF.

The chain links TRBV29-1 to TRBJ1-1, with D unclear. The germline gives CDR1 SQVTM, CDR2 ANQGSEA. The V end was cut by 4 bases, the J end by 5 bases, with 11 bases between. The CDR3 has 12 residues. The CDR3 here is CSVVGIRTEAFF. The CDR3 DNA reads TGCAGCGTTGTCGGGATAAGGACTGAAGCTTTCTTT.

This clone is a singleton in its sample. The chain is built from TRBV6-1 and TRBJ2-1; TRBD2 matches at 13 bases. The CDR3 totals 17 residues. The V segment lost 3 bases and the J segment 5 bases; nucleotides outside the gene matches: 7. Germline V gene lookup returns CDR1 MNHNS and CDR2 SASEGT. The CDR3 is CASSETSGGPLHNEQFF. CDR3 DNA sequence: TGTGCCAGCAGTGAGACTAGCGGGGGGCCTCTTCACAATGAGCAGTTCTTC.

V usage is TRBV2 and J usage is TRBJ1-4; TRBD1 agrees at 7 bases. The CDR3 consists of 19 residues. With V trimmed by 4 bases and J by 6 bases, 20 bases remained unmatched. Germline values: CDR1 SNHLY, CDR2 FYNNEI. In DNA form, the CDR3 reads TGTGCCAGCAGTGCTCTCGGTTCCGACAGGGCGGATCCGGATGAAAAACTGTTTTTT. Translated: CASSALGSDRADPDEKLFF. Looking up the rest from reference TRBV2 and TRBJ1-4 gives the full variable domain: EPEVTQTPSHQVTQMGQEVILRCVPISNHLYFYWYRQILGQKVEFLVSFYNNEISEKSEIFDDQFSVERPDGSNFTLKIRSTKLEDSAMYFCASSALGSDRADPDEKLFFGSGTQLSVL.

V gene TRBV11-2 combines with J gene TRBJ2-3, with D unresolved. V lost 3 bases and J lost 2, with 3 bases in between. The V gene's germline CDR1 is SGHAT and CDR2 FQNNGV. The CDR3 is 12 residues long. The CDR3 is CASSFHTDTQYF. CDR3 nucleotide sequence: TGTGCCAGCAGCTTTCACACAGATACGCAGTATTTT.

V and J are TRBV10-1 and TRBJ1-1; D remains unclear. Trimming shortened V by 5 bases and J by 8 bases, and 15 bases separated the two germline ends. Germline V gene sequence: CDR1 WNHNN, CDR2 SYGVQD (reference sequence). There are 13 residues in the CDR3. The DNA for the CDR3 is TGCGCCAGCAGTTCTTTGGGCAGGAAGGAAGCTTTCTTT. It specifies CASSSLGRKEAFF.

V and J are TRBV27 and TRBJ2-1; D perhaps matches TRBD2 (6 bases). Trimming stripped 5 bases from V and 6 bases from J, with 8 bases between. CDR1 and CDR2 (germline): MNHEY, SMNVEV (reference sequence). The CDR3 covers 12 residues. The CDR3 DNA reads TGTGCCAGCAGTCGGGGGAGCAATGAGCAGTTCTTC. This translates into CASSRGSNEQFF.